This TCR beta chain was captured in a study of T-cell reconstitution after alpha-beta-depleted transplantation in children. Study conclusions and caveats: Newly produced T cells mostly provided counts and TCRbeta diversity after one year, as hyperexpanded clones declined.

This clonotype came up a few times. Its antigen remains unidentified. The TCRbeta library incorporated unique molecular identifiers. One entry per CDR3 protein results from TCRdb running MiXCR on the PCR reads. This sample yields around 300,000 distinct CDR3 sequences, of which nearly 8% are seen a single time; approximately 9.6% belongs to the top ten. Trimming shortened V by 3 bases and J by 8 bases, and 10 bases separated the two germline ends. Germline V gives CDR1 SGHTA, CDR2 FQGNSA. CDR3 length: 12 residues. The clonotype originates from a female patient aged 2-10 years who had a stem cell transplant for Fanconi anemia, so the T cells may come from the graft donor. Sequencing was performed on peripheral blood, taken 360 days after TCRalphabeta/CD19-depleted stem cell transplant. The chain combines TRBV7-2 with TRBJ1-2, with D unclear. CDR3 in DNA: TGTGCCAGCAGCTTCACATTAGGAGGCTACACCTTC. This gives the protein CASSFTLGGYTF.